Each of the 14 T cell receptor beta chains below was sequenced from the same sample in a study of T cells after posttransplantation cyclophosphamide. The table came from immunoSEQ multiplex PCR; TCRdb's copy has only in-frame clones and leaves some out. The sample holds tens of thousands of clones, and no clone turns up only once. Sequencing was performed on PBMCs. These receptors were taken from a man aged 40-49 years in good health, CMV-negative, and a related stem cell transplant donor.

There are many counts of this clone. DNA for the CDR3: TGTGCCAGCAGTCTGGGAGGAGGAACCGGGGAGCTGTTTTTT. It is translated as CASSLGGGTGELFF. The chain joins TRBV28 to TRBJ2-2; D might be TRBD2 (6 bases). CDR1 and CDR2 (germline): MDHEN, SYDVKM. CDR3 length equals 14 residues. The ends were cut back, 5 bases at V and 5 bases at J, with 12 bases in the middle.

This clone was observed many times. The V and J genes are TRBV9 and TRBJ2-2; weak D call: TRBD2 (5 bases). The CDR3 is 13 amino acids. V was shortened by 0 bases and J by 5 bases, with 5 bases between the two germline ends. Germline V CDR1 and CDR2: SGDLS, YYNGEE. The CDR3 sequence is CASSVGGTGELFF. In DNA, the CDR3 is TGTGCCAGCAGCGTAGGAGGGACCGGGGAGCTGTTTTTT.

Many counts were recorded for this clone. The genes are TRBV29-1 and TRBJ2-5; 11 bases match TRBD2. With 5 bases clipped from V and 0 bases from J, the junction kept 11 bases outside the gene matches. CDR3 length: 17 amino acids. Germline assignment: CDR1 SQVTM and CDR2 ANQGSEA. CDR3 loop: CSVIAGGPIMYQETQYF. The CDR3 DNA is TGCAGCGTTATAGCGGGAGGGCCGATAATGTACCAAGAGACCCAGTACTTC.

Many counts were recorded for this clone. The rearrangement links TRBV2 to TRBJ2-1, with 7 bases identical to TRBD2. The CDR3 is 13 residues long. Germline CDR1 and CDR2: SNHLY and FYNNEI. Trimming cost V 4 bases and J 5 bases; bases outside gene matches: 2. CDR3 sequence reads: CASSGDYNNEQFF. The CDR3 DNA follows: TGTGCCAGCAGTGGGGACTATAACAATGAGCAGTTCTTC.

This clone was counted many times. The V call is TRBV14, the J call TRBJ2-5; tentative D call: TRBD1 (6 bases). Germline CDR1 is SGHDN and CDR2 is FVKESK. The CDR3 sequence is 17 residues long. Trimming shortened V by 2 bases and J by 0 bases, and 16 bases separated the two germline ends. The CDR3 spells CASSQHWGPDNQETQYF. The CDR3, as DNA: TGTGCCAGCAGCCAACATTGGGGGCCGGACAACCAAGAGACCCAGTACTTC.

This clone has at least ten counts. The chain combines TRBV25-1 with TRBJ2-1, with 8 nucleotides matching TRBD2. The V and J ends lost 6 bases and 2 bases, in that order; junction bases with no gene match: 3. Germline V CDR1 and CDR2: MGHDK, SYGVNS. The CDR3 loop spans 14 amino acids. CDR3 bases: TGTGCCAGCAGGACCGGGGGGGCCTACAATGAGCAGTTCTTC. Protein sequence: CASRTGGAYNEQFF.

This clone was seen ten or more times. Written as DNA, the CDR3 is TGTGCCAGCAGTGAGGCTCGGACAGTCCAAGAGACCCAGTACTTC. Residues: CASSEARTVQETQYF. J is TRBJ2-5 and V is TRBV25-1; TRBD1 might be the D (6 bases). The CDR3 has 15 amino acids. V lost 3 bases to trimming and J lost 1 base, with 12 bases between them. Looked up from germline, CDR1 is MGHDK and CDR2 is SYGVNS.

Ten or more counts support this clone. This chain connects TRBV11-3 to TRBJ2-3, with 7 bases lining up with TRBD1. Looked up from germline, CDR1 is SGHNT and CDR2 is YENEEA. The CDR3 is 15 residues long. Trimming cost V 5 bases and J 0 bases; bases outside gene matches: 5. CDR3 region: CASSPRQGSTDTQYF. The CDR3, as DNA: TGTGCCAGCAGCCCAAGACAGGGAAGCACAGATACGCAGTATTTT. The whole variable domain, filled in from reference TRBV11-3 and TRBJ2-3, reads EAGVVQSPRYKIIEKKQPVAFWCNPISGHNTLYWYLQNLGQGPELLIRYENEEAVDDSQLPKDRFSAERLKGVDSTLKIQPAELGDSAVYLCASSPRQGSTDTQYFGPGTRLTVL.

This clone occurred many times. This CDR3 reads CASSIIVAGDNEQFF. The CDR3 coding sequence is TGTGCCAGTAGTATCATAGTAGCGGGGGACAATGAGCAGTTCTTC. The rearrangement uses TRBV19 and TRBJ2-1, with 9 positions matching TRBD2. Germline CDR1 and CDR2: LNHDA and SQIVND (reference sequence). V was pared by 3 bases and J by 5 bases, with 5 bases of the junction left unmatched. The CDR3 has 15 amino acids. Supplemented by reference TRBV19 and TRBJ2-1, the full variable domain reads DGGITQSPKYLFRKEGQNVTLSCEQNLNHDAMYWYRQDPGQGLRLIYYSQIVNDFQKGDIAEGYSVSREKKESFPLTVTSAQKNPTAFYLCASSIIVAGDNEQFFGPGTRLTVL.

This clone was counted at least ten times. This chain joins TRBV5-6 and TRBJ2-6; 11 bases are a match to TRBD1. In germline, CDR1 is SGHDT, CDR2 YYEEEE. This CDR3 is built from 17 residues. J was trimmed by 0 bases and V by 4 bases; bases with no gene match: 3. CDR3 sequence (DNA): TGTGCCAGCAGCGAAGGGACAGGGGGCTCTGGGGCCAACGTCCTGACTTTC. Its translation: CASSEGTGGSGANVLTF.

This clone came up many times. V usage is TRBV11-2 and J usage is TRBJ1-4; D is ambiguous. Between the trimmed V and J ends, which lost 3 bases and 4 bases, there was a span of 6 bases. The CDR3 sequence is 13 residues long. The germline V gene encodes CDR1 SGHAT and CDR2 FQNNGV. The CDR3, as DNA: TGTGCCAGCAGCTTCCGACTTAATGAAAAACTGTTTTTT. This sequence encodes CASSFRLNEKLFF.

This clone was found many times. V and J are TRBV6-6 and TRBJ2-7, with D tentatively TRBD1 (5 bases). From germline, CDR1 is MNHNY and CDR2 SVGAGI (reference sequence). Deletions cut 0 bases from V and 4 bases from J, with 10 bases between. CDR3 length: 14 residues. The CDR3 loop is CASSYSGAAYEQYF. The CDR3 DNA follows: TGTGCCAGCAGTTACTCTGGGGCAGCTTACGAGCAGTACTTC.

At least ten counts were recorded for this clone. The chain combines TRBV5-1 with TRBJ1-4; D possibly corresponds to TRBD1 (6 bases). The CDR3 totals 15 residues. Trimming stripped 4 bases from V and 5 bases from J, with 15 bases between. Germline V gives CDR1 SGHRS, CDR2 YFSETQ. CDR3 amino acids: CASSLNTGPNEKLFF. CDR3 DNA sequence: TGCGCCAGCAGCCTAAATACAGGGCCCAATGAAAAACTGTTTTTT.

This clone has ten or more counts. The CDR3 reads CASIRDRNIAKNIQYF. CDR3 sequence (DNA): TGTGCCAGCATCCGGGACAGAAATATAGCCAAAAACATTCAGTACTTC. The chain is built from TRBV2 and TRBJ2-4, with 7 bases fitting TRBD1. CDR3 size: 16 residues. Germline CDR1 is SNHLY and CDR2 is FYNNEI. V dropped 7 bases and J dropped 0; count of bases not matched to a gene: 9.